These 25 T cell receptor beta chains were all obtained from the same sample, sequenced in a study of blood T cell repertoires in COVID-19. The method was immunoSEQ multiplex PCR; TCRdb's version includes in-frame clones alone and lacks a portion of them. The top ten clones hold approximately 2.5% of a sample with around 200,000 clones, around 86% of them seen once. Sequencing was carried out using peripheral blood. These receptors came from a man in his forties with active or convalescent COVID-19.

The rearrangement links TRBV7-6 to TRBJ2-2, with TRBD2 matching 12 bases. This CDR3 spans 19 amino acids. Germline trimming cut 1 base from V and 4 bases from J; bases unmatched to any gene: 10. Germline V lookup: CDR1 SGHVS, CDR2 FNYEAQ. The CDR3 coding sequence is TGTGCCAGCAGCTTAGTGAGGGGACTAGCGGGCGGCGTCACCGGGGAGCTGTTTTTT. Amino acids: CASSLVRGLAGGVTGELFF.

The CDR3 reads CAISDRGQNTEAFF. CDR3 nucleotide sequence: TGTGCCATCAGTGACAGGGGGCAGAACACTGAAGCTTTCTTT. The genes are TRBV10-3 and TRBJ1-1; 8 positions match TRBD1. The V and J ends lost 3 bases and 1 base, in that order; junction bases with no gene match: 1. This CDR3 spans 14 amino acids. Germline assignment: CDR1 ENHRY and CDR2 SYGVKD.

In nucleotides, the CDR3 is TGTGCCAGTAGTATTGGGGGGGCCAAAAACATTCAGTACTTC. Residues: CASSIGGAKNIQYF. J is TRBJ2-4 and V is TRBV19, with D tentatively TRBD2 (6 bases). CDR1 and CDR2 from the germline V gene are LNHDA and SQIVND (reference sequence). The CDR3 is 14 residues long. Trimming pared 3 bases from V and 1 base from J, leaving 7 bases between. Together with reference TRBV19 and TRBJ2-4, the CDR3 gives the full variable domain: DGGITQSPKYLFRKEGQNVTLSCEQNLNHDAMYWYRQDPGQGLRLIYYSQIVNDFQKGDIAEGYSVSREKKESFPLTVTSAQKNPTAFYLCASSIGGAKNIQYFGAGTRLSVL.

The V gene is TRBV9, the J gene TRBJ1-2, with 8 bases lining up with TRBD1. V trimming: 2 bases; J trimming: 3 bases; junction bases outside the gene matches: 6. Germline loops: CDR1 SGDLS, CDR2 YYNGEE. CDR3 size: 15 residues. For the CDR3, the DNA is TGTGCCAGCAGCGTTAACACGGACAGGGACTATGGCTACACCTTC. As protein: CASSVNTDRDYGYTF.

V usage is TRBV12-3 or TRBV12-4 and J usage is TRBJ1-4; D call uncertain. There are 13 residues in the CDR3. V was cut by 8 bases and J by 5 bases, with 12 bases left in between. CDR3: CASCRTENEKLFF. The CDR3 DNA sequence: TGTGCCAGCTGCCGGACTGAAAATGAAAAACTGTTTTTT.

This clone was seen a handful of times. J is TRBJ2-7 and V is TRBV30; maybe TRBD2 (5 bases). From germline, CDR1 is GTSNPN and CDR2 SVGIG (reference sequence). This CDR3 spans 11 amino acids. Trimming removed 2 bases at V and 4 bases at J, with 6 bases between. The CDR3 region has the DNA TGTGCCTGGAGTCGGGGATACGAGCAGTACTTC. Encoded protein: CAWSRGYEQYF.

This chain's CDR3 is CASSFGVSRQYF. The CDR3 DNA reads TGTGCCAGCAGTTTCGGAGTCTCAAGGCAGTACTTC. V and J are TRBV28 and TRBJ2-7; D remains unclear. This CDR3 is 12 amino acids long. Deletions cut 3 bases from V and 9 bases from J, with 12 bases between. Germline loops: CDR1 MDHEN, CDR2 SYDVKM. The whole variable domain, filled in from reference TRBV28 and TRBJ2-7, reads DVKVTQSSRYLVKRTGEKVFLECVQDMDHENMFWYRQDPGLGLRLIYFSYDVKMKEKGDIPEGYSVSREKKERFSLILESASTNQTSMYLCASSFGVSRQYFGPGTRLTVT.

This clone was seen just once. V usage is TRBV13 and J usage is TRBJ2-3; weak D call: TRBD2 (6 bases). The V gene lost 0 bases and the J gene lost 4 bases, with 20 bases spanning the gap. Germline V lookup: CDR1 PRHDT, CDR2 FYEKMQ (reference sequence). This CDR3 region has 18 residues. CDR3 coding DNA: TGTGCCAGCAGCTTAGGGGGTACCGGGACTTCTCGATCAGATACGCAGTATTTT. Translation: CASSLGGTGTSRSDTQYF. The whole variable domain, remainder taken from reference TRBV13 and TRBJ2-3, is AAGVIQSPRHLIKEKRETATLKCYPIPRHDTVYWYQQGPGQDPQFLISFYEKMQSDKGSIPDRFSAQQFSDYHSELNMSSLELGDSALYFCASSLGGTGTSRSDTQYFGPGTRLTVL.

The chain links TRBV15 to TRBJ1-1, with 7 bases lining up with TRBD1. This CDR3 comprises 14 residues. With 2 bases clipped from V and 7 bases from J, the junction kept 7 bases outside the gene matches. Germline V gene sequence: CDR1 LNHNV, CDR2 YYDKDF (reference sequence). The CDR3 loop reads CATSRPNRGSEAFF. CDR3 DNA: TGTGCCACCAGCAGACCCAACAGGGGTAGTGAAGCTTTCTTT. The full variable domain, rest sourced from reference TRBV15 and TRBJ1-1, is DAMVIQNPRYQVTQFGKPVTLSCSQTLNHNVMYWYQQKSSQAPKLLFHYYDKDFNNEADTPDNFQSRRPNTSFCFLDIRSPGLGDTAMYLCATSRPNRGSEAFFGQGTRLTVV.

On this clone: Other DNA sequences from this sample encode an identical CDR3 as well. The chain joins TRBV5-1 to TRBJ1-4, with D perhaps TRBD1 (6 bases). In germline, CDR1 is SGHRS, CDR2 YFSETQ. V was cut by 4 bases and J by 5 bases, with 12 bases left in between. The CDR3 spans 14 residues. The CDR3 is CASSPTGLNEKLFF. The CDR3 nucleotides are TGCGCCAGCAGCCCGACAGGCCTCAATGAAAAACTGTTTTTT.

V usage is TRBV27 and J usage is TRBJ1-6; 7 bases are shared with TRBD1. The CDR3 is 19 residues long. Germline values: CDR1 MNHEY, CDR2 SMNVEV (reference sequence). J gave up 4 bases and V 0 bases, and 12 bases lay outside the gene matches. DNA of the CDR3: TGTGCCAGCAGTTTATCGGTAGAGGGACAGAACCTTTATAATTCACCCCTCCACTTT. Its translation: CASSLSVEGQNLYNSPLHF.

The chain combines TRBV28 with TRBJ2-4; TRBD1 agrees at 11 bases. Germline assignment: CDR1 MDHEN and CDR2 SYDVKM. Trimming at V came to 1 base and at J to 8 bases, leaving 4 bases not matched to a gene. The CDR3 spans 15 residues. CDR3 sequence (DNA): TGTGCCAGCAGTTTATCGGGACAGGGGGTGGACATTCAGTACTTC. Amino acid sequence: CASSLSGQGVDIQYF.

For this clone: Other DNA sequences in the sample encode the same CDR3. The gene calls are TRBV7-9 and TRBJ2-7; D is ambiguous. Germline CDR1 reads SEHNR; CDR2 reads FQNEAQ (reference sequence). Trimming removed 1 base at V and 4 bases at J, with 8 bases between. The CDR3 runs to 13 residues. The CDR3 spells CASSLESSYEQYF. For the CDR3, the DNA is TGTGCCAGCAGCTTAGAGAGCTCTTACGAGCAGTACTTC. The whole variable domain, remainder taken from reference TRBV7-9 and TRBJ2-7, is DTGVSQNPRHKITKRGQNVTFRCDPISEHNRLYWYRQTLGQGPEFLTYFQNEAQLEKSRLLSDRFSAERPKGSFSTLEIQRTEQGDSAMYLCASSLESSYEQYFGPGTRLTVT.

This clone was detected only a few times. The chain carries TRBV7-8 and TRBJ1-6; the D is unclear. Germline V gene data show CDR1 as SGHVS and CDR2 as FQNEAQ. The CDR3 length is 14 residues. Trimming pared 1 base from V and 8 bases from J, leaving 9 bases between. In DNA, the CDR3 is TGTGCCAGCAGCTTAGACCCTAGGTATTCACCCCTCCACTTT. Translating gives CASSLDPRYSPLHF. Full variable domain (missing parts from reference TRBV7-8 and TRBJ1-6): GAGVSQSPRYKVAKRGQDVALRCDPISGHVSLFWYQQALGQGPEFLTYFQNEAQLDKSGLPSDRFFAERPEGSVSTLKIQRTQQEDSAVYLCASSLDPRYSPLHFGNGTRLTVT.

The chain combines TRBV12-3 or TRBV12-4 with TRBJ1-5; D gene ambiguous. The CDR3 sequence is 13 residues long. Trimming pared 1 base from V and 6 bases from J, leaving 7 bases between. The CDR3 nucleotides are TGTGCCAGCAGTTTAGTCCAGGCTCAGCCCCAGCATTTT. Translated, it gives CASSLVQAQPQHF.

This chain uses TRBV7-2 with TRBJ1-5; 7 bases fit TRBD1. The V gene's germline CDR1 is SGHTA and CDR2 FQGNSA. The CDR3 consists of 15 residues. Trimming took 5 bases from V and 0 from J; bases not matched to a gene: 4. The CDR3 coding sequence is TGTGCCAGCAGCATCCAGGGGGTTAGCAATCAGCCCCAGCATTTT. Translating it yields CASSIQGVSNQPQHF.

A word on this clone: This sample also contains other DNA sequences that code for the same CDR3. CDR3 sequence: CASSSGQGNQPQHF. The CDR3, as DNA: TGTGCCAGCAGTTCGGGACAGGGGAATCAGCCCCAGCATTTT. The gene calls are TRBV28 and TRBJ1-5; TRBD1 matches 10 bases. V was clipped by 4 bases and J by 4 bases; unmatched bases: 1. The CDR3 covers 14 residues. The germline CDR1 and CDR2 sequences are MDHEN and SYDVKM.

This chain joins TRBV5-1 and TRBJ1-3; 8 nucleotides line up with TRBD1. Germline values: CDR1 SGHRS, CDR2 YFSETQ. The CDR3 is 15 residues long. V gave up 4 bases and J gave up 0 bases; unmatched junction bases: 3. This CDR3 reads CASSTTGDSGNTIYF. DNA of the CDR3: TGCGCCAGCAGCACGACAGGGGACTCTGGAAACACCATATATTTT.

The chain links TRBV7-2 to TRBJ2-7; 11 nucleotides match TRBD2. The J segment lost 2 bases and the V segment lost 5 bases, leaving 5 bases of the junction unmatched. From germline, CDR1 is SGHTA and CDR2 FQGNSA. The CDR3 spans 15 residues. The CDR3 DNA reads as TGTGCCAGCAGCCGGGGACTAGCGGACCCCTACGAGCAGTACTTC. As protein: CASSRGLADPYEQYF.

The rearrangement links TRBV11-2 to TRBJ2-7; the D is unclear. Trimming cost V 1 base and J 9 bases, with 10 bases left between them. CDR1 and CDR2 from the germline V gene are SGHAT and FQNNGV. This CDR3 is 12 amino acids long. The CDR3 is CASSLVEFGQYF. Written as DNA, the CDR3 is TGTGCCAGCAGCTTAGTTGAATTCGGGCAGTACTTC.

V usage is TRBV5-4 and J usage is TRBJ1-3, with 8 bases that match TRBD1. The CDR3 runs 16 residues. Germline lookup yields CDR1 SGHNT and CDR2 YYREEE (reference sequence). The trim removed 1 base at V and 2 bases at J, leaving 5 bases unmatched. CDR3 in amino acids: CASSLQGAQAGNTIYF. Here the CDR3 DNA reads TGTGCCAGCAGCTTGCAGGGGGCCCAAGCTGGAAACACCATATATTTT.

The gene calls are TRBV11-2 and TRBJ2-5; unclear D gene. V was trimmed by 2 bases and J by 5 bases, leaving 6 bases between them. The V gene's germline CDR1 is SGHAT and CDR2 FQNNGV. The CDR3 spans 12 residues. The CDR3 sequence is CASSLIGETQYF. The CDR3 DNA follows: TGTGCCAGCAGCTTAATCGGGGAGACCCAGTACTTC.

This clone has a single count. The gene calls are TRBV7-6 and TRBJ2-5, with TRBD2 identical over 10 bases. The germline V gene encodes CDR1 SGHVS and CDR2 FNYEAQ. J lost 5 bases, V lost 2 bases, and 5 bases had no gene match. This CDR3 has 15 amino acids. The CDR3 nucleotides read TGTGCCAGCAGCTTACAGCGGGGGGGCAGGGAGACCCAGTACTTC. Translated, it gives CASSLQRGGRETQYF.

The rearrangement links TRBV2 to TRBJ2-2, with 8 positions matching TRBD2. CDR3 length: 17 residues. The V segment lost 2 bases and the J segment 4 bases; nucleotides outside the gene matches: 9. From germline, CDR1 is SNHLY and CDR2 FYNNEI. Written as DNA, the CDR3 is TGTGCCAGCAGTGAAAGGATTAGCGGGGTGGGCACCGGGGAGCTGTTTTTT. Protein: CASSERISGVGTGELFF.

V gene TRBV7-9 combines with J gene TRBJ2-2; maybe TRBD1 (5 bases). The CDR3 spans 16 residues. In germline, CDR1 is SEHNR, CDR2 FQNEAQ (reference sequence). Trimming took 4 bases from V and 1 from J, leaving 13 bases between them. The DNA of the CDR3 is TGTGCCAGCAGCTCCAGCAGGGCAGAGAACACCGGGGAGCTGTTTTTT. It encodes CASSSSRAENTGELFF.